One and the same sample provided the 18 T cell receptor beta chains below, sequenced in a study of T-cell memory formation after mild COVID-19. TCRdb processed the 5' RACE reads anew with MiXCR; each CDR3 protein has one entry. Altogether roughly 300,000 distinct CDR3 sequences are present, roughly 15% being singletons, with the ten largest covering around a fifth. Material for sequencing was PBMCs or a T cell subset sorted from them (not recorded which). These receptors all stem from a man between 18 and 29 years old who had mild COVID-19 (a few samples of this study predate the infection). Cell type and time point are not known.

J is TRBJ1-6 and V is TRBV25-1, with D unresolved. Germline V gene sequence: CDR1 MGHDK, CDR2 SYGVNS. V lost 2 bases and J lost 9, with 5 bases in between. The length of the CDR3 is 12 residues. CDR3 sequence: CASSEVGSPLHF. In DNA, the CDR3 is TGTGCCAGCAGTGAAGTTGGTTCACCCCTCCACTTT.

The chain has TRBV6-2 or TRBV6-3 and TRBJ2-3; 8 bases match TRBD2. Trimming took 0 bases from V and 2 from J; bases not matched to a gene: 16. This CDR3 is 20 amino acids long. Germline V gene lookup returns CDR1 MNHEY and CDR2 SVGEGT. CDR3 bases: TGTGCCAGCAGTTACTCAACCGTATTCGCTAGCGGGCGATACACAGATACGCAGTATTTT. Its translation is CASSYSTVFASGRYTDTQYF.

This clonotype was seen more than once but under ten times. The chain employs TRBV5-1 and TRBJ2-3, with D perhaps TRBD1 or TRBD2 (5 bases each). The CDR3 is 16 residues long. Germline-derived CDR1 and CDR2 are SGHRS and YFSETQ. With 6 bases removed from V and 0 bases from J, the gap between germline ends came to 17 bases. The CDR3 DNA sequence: TGCGCCAGCACCGTCTTGGGGGTAACTAGCACAGATACGCAGTATTTT. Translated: CASTVLGVTSTDTQYF.

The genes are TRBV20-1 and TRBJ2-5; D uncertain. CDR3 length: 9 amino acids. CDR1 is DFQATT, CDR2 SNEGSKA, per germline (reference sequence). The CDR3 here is CSRPGTQYF. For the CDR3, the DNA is TGCAGCCGCCCCGGGACCCAGTACTTC.

In nucleotides, the CDR3 is TGCGCCAGCAGCCAAGGTGCGGGACTAGTCGATCGTGAGCAGTTCTTC. As protein: CASSQGAGLVDREQFF. The chain couples TRBV4-1 to TRBJ2-1, with 8 bases aligning to TRBD2. The CDR3 contains 16 residues. J lost 9 bases, V lost 1 base, and 11 bases had no gene match. CDR1 is MGHRA and CDR2 is YSYEKL in the germline V gene.

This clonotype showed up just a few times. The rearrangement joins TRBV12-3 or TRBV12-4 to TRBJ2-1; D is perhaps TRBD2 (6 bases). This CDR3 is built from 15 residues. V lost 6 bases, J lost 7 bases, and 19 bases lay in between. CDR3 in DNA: TGTGCCAGCAGACGACTAGTGGGGGATAATAATGAGCAGTTCTTC. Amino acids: CASRRLVGDNNEQFF.

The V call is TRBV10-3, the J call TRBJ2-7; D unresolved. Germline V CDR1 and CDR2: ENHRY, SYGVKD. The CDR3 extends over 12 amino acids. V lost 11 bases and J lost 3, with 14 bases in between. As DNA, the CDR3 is TGTGCCGTAGGAGACACGAACTACGAGCAGTACTTC. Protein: CAVGDTNYEQYF.

The CDR3 DNA reads TGCAGTGCTAGGGGGAGGGGACAGACCTACGAGCAGTACGTC. Residues: CSARGRGQTYEQYV. The V gene is TRBV20-1, the J gene TRBJ2-7, with D tentatively TRBD1 or TRBD2 (7 bases each). V was pared by 3 bases and J by 2 bases, with 14 bases between. This CDR3 has 14 amino acids. Germline V gene lookup returns CDR1 DFQATT and CDR2 SNEGSKA (reference sequence).

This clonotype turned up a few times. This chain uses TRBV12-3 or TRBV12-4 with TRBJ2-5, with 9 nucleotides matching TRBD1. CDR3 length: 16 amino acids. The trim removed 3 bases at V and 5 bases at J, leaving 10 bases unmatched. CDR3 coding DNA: TGTGCCAGCAGTTTGGTGGGGACAGGGCAGTGGGAGACCCAGTACTTC. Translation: CASSLVGTGQWETQYF.

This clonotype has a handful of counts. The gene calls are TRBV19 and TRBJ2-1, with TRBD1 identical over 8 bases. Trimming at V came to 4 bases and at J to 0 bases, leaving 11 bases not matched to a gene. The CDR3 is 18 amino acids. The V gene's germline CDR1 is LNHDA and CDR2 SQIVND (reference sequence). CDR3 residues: CASSRAGGLLSSYNEQFF. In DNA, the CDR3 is TGTGCCAGTAGTAGGGCAGGGGGCCTCCTCAGCTCCTACAATGAGCAGTTCTTC.

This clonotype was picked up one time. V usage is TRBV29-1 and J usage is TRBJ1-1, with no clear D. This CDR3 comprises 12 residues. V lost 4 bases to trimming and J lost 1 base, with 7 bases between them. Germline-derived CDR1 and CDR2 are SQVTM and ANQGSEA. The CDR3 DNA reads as TGCAGCGTTGCATCCAGGAACACTGAAGCTTTCTTT. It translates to CSVASRNTEAFF. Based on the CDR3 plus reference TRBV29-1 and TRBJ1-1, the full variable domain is SAVISQKPSRDICQRGTSLTIQCQVDSQVTMMFWYRQQPGQSLTLIATANQGSEATYESGFVIDKFPISRPNLTFSTLTVSNMSPEDSSIYLCSVASRNTEAFFGQGTRLTVV.

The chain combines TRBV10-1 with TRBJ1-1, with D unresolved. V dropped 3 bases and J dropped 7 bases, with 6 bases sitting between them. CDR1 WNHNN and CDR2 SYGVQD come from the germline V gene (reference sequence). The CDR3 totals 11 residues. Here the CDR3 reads CASSEEGEAFF. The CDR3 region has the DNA TGCGCCAGCAGTGAAGAAGGTGAAGCTTTCTTT.

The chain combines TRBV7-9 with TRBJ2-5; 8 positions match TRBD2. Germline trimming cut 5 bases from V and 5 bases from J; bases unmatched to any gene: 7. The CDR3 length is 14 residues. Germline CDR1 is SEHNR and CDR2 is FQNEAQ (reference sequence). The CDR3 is CASSDRGGGETQYF. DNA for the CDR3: TGTGCCAGCAGCGATCGGGGGGGAGGGGAGACCCAGTACTTC.

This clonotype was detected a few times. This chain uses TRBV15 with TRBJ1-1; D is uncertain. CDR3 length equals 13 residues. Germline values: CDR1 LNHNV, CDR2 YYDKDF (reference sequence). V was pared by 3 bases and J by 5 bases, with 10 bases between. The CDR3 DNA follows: TGTGCCACCAGCAGGGCCCTGAGGACTGAAGCTTTCTTT. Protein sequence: CATSRALRTEAFF.

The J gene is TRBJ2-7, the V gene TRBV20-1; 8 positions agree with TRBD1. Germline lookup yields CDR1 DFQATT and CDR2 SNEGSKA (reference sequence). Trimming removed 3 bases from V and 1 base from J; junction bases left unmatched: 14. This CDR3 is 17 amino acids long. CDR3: CSARDTAGTGGSYEQYF. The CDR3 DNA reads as TGCAGTGCTAGGGATACCGCCGGGACAGGAGGATCCTACGAGCAGTACTTC.

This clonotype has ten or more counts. CDR3 residues: CASSLNGENIQYF. CDR3 DNA: TGCGCCAGCAGCTTGAACGGAGAAAACATTCAGTACTTC. This chain joins TRBV5-1 and TRBJ2-4; D remains unclear. Germline V gene sequence: CDR1 SGHRS, CDR2 YFSETQ. The CDR3 is 13 amino acids. Trimming shortened V by 1 base and J by 5 bases, and 7 bases separated the two germline ends. Supplemented by reference TRBV5-1 and TRBJ2-4, the full variable domain reads KAGVTQTPRYLIKTRGQQVTLSCSPISGHRSVSWYQQTPGQGLQFLFEYFSETQRNKGNFPGRFSGRQFSNSRSEMNVSTLELGDSALYLCASSLNGENIQYFGAGTRLSVL.

The CDR3 DNA reads as TGTGCCAGCAGCTTAGGGAAGCGGGGGCCTTCCTACAATGAGCAGTTCTTC. Protein product: CASSLGKRGPSYNEQFF. The chain recombines TRBV11-1 with TRBJ2-1, with 8 bases that match TRBD2. The CDR3 has 17 amino acids. The germline V gene has CDR1 SGHAT and CDR2 FQDESV (reference sequence). The V gene end was trimmed by 1 base and the J gene end by 1 base; junction bases not matched to a gene: 6.

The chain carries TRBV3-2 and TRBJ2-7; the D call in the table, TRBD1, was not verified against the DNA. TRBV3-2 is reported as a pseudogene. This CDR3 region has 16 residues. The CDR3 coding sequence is TGTGCCAGCAGCCAAGCCCAAGGGGCGGCCCCCAGCGAGCAGTACGTC. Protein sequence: CASSQAQGAAPSEQYV.